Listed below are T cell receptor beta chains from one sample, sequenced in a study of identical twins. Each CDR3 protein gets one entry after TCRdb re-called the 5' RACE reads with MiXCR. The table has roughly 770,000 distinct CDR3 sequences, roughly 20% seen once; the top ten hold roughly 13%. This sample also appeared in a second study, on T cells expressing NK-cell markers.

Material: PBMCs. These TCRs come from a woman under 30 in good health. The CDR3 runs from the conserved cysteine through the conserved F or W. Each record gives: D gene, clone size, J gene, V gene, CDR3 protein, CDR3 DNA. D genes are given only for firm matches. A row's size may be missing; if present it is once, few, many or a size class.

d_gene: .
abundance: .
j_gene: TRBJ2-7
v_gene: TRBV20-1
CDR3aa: CSASIRVHEQYF
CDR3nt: TGCAGTGCTAGCATCAGGGTACACGAGCAGTACTTC

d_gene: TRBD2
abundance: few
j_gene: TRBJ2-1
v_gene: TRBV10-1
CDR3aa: CASSENPAGGLYEQFF
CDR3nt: TGCGCCAGCAGTGAAAATCCAGCGGGGGGGCTCTATGAGCAGTTCTTC

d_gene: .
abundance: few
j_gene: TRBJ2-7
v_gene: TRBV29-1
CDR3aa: CSAKGRNEQYF
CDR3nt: TGCAGCGCCAAGGGGAGAAACGAGCAGTACTTC

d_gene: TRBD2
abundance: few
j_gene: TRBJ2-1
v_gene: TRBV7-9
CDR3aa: CASSYGGESLHEQFF
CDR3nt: TGTGCCAGCAGCTATGGGGGGGAGAGTCTCCATGAGCAGTTCTTC

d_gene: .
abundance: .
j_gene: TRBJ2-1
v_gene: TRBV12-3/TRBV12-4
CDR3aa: CASSVLTWPSGNEQFF
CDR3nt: TGTGCCAGCAGTGTCCTGACTTGGCCCTCCGGCAATGAGCAGTTCTTC

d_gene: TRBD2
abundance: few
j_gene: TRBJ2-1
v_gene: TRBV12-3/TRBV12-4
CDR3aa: CASSLRRGGPYNEQFF
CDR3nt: TGTGCCAGCAGTTTAAGGAGGGGAGGGCCATACAATGAGCAGTTCTTC

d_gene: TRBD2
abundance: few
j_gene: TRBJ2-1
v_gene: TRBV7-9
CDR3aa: CASTPASGYNEQFF
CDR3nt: TGTGCCAGCACCCCGGCTAGCGGATACAATGAGCAGTTCTTC

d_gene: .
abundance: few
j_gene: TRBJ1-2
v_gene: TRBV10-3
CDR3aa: CAISEAQGSYGYTF
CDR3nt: TGTGCCATCAGCGAGGCGCAGGGATCCTATGGCTACACCTTC

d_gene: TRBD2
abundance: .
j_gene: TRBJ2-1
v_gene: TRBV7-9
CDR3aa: CASSPVSGVNYNEQFF
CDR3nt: TGTGCCAGCAGCCCGGTTAGCGGGGTAAACTACAATGAGCAGTTCTTC

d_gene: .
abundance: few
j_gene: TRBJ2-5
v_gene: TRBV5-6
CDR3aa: CASSLSREEGEETQYF
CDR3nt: TGTGCCAGCAGCTTGTCGAGGGAGGAGGGAGAAGAGACCCAGTACTTC

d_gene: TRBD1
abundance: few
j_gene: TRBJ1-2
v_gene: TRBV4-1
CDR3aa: CASRPSTGINYGYTF
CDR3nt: TGCGCCAGCAGACCCTCGACAGGGATCAACTATGGCTACACCTTC

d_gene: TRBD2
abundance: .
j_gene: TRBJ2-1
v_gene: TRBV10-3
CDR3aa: CAISGQTGGREEQFF
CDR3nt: TGTGCCATCAGTGGTCAGACGGGAGGCCGGGAAGAGCAGTTCTTC

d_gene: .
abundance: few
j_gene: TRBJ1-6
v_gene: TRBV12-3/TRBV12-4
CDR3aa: CASSLWGKNSPLHF
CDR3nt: TGTGCCAGCAGTTTATGGGGGAAGAATTCACCCCTCCACTTT

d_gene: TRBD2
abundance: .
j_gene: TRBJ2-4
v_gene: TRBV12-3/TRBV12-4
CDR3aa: CASSLAGENIQYF
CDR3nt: TGTGCCAGCAGTCTAGCGGGGGAAAACATTCAGTACTTC

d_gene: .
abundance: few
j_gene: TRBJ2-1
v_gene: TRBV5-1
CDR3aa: CASSSVGGPHNEQFF
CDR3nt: TGCGCCAGCAGCTCCGTGGGGGGGCCCCACAATGAGCAGTTCTTC

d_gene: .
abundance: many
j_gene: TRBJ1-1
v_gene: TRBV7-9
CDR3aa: CAVGGMNTEAFF
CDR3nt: TGTGCCGTGGGGGGAATGAACACTGAAGCTTTCTTT

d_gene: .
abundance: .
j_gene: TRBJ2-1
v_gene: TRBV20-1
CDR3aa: CSARAPGEEQFF
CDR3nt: TGCAGTGCTAGGGCCCCGGGCGAGGAGCAGTTCTTC

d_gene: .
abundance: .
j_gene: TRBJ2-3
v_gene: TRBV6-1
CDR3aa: CASRLTGDRTDTQYF
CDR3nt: TGTGCCAGCAGGCTCACGGGGGACCGCACAGATACGCAGTATTTT

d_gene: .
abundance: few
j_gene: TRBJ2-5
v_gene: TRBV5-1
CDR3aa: CASSGTPGIKETQYF
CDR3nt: TGCGCCAGCTCCGGGACCCCAGGAATCAAAGAGACCCAGTACTTC

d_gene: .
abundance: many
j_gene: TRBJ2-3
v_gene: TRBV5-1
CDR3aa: CASSLGQGADTQYF
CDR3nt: TGCGCCAGCAGCTTAGGGCAGGGTGCAGATACGCAGTATTTT

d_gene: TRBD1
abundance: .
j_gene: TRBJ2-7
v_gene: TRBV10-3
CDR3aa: CAIKGQGRDEQYF
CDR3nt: TGTGCCATCAAAGGACAGGGGAGGGACGAGCAGTACTTC

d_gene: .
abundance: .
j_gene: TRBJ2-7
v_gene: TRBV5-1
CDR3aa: CASSHGPNYEQYF
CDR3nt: TGCGCCAGCAGCCACGGACCGAACTACGAGCAGTACTTC

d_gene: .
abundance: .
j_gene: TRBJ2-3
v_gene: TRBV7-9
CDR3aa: CASSPVVGVRTDTQYF
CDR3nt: TGTGCCAGCAGCCCCGTAGTGGGGGTTCGCACAGATACGCAGTATTTT

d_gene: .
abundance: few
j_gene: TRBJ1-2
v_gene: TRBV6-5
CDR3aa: CASSYSTSRTYGYTF
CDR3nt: TGTGCCAGCAGTTACTCGACGTCGCGGACCTATGGCTACACCTTC

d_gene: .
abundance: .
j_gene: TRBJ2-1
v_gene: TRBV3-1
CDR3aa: CASSQDPEGTYNEQFF
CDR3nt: TGTGCCAGCAGCCAAGATCCGGAGGGTACCTACAATGAGCAGTTCTTC

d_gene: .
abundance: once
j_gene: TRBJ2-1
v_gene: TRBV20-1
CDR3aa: CSARDSVGYTIQSSYNEQFF
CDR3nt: TGCAGTGCTAGAGATTCGGTTGGCTACACCATCCAAAGCTCCTACAATGAGCAGTTCTTC

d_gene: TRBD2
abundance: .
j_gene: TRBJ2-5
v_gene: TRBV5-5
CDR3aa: CASSIAGIIQETQYF
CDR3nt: TGTGCCAGCAGCATAGCGGGGATAATCCAAGAGACCCAGTACTTC

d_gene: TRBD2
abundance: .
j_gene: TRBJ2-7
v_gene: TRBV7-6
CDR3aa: CASSPTRDYPAYEQYF
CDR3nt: TGTGCCAGCAGCCCCACCCGGGACTACCCCGCCTACGAGCAGTACTTC

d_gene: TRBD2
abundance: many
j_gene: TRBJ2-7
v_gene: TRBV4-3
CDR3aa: CASSQGLATTYSYEQYF
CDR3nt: TGCGCCAGCAGCCAAGGACTAGCGACAACCTACTCCTACGAGCAGTACTTC

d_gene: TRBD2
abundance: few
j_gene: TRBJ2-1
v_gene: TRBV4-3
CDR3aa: CASSQGLAVSSYNEQFF
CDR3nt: TGCGCCAGCAGCCAAGGACTAGCCGTGAGTTCCTACAATGAGCAGTTCTTC

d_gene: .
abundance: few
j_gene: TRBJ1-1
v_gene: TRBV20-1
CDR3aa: CSPFGGSTEAFF
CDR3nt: TGCAGCCCGTTCGGCGGATCCACTGAAGCTTTCTTT

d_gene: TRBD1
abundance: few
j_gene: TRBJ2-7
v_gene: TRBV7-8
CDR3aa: CASSLGAGGYEQYF
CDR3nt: TGTGCCAGCAGCTTAGGAGCAGGGGGCTACGAGCAGTACTTC

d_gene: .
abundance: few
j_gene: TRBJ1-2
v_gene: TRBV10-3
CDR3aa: CAISGGRGDYGYTF
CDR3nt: TGTGCCATCAGTGGAGGGCGGGGTGACTATGGCTACACCTTC

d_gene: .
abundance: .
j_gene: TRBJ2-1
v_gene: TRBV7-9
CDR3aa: CASSFDRNEQFF
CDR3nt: TGTGCCAGCAGCTTCGACAGAAATGAGCAGTTCTTC

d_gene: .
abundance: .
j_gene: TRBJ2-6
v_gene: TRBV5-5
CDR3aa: CAISPGDIAGANVLTF
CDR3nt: TGTGCCATCAGCCCCGGGGATATTGCTGGGGCCAACGTCCTGACTTTC

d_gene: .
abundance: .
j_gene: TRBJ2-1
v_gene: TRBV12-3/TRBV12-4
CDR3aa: CASSLRPTDEQFF
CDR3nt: TGTGCCAGCAGTTTACGACCCACGGATGAGCAGTTCTTC

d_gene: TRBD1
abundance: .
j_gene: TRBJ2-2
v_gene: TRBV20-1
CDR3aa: CSAGGQGAVGELFF
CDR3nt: TGCAGTGCTGGCGGACAGGGGGCCGTCGGGGAGCTGTTTTTT

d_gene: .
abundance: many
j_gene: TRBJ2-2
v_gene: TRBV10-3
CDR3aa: CAIRRDTGELFF
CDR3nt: TGTGCCATCAGGAGGGACACCGGGGAGCTGTTTTTT

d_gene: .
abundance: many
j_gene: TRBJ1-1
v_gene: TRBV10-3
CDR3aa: CAISESRGGNTEAFF
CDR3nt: TGTGCCATCAGTGAGTCGAGGGGAGGGAACACTGAAGCTTTCTTT

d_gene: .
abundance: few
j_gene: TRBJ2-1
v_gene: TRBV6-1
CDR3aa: CASSRDSASYLF
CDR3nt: TGTGCCAGCAGTCGCGACTCGGCTAGCTATCTCTTC

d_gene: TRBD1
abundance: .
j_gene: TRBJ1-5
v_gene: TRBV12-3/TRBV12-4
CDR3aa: CASSLTGGDNQPQHF
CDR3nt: TGTGCCAGCAGTTTGACAGGGGGAGACAATCAGCCCCAGCATTTT

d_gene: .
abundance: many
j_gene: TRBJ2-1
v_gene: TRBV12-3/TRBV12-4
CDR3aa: CASSFFSLNEQFF
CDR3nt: TGTGCCAGCAGTTTCTTTAGTCTCAATGAGCAGTTCTTC

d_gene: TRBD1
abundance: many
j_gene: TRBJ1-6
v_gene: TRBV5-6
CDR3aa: CASRTGDRGNSPLHF
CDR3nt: TGTGCCAGCAGGACGGGGGACAGGGGGAATTCACCCCTCCACTTT

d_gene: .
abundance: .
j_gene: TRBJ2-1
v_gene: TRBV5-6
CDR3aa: CASSLFFPRENHEQFF
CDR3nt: TGTGCCAGCAGCTTGTTTTTTCCCCGGGAGAACCATGAGCAGTTCTTC

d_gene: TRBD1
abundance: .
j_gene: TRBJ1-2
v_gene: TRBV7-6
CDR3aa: CASGLGTGDGYTF
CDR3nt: TGTGCCAGCGGGTTAGGGACAGGGGACGGCTACACCTTC

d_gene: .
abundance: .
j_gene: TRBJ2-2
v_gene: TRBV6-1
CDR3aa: CASSGAQVDTGELFF
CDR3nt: TGTGCCAGCAGCGGAGCCCAGGTGGACACCGGGGAGCTGTTTTTT

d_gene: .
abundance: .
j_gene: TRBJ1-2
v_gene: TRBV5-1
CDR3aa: CASSLLTQGVDGYTF
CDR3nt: TGCGCCAGCAGCTTATTAACGCAGGGTGTTGATGGCTACACCTTC

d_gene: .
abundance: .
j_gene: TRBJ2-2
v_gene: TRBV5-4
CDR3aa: CASSFQRMNTGELFF
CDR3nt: TGTGCCAGCAGCTTCCAACGGATGAACACCGGGGAGCTGTTTTTT

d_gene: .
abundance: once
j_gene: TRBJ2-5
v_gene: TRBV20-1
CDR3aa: CSASEIAAGQETQYF
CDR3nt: TGCAGTGCTAGCGAGATAGCAGCGGGTCAAGAGACCCAGTACTTC

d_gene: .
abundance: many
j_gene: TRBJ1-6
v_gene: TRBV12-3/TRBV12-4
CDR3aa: CASTVSYNSPLHF
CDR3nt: TGTGCCAGCACCGTGAGCTATAATTCACCCCTCCACTTT

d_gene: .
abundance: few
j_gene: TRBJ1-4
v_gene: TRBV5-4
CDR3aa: CASSLGEGKLFF
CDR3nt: TGTGCCAGCAGCTTGGGGGAGGGAAAACTGTTTTTT

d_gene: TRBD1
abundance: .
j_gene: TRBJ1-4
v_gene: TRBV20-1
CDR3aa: CSVTRDSREKLFF
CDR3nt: TGCAGTGTTACCCGGGACAGCAGGGAAAAACTGTTTTTT

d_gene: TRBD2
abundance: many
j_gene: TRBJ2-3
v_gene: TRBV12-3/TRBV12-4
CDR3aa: CASSLGAGGTDTQYF
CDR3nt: TGTGCCAGCAGTTTAGGAGCGGGAGGAACAGATACGCAGTATTTT

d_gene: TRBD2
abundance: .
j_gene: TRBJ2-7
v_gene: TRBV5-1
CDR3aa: CASSLDLAVGQYF
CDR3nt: TGCGCCAGCAGCTTGGATCTAGCGGTAGGGCAGTACTTC

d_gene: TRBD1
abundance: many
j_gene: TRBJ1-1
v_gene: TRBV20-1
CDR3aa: CSAKEDRVETFF
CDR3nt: TGCAGTGCTAAAGAGGACAGGGTTGAAACTTTCTTT